Following are 12 T cell receptor beta chains from one sample sequenced in a study of OX40 agonist ivuxolimab in advanced cancers. Produced via immunoSEQ multiplex PCR; TCRdb's table is partial and in-frame only. The table records some 76,000 clones, approximately 84% of them present only once. The sequencing here drew on CD4+ or CD8+ T cells sorted from blood, taken in a trial of the OX40 agonist ivuxolimab. These receptors were taken from an adult with an advanced solid tumor such as melanoma, head and neck, liver or kidney cancer.

The chain links TRBV11-2 to TRBJ2-5; either TRBD1 or TRBD2 may fit D (5 bases each). The tail of the sequence fits TRBJ2-7 better, so the J call may be wrong. The CDR3 is made up of 14 amino acids. Germline V gene sequence: CDR1 SGHAT, CDR2 FQNNGV. The CDR3 is CASSLGTGSYEQYF. The CDR3 DNA reads TGTGCCAGCAGCCTCGGGACCGGTTCCTACGAGCAGTACTTC.

This clone is medium-sized in the sample. The chain couples TRBV19 to TRBJ2-1; D is perhaps TRBD1 or TRBD2 (5 bases each). CDR3 size: 15 residues. Trimming pared 4 bases from V and 8 bases from J, leaving 18 bases between. From germline, CDR1 is LNHDA and CDR2 SQIVND (reference sequence). The CDR3 DNA is TGTGCCAGTAGTACGCCGGGACCCTCTGGGGATGAGCAGTTCTTC. Translating it yields CASSTPGPSGDEQFF.

The DNA for the CDR3 is TGTGCCAGCCCCAGGTGGCGGGGGGAAGAGACCCAGTACTTC. Protein: CASPRWRGEETQYF. J is TRBJ2-5 and V is TRBV6-5, with 8 nucleotides matching TRBD2. CDR3 length: 14 amino acids. Trimming removed 8 bases from V and 3 bases from J; junction bases left unmatched: 8. CDR1 MNHEY and CDR2 SVGAGI come from the germline V gene.

The chain uses TRBV7-2 and TRBJ1-5; no reliable D call. Per germline, CDR1 SGHTA and CDR2 FQGNSA. There are 14 residues in the CDR3. The ends were cut back, 4 bases at V and 9 bases at J, with 16 bases in the middle. CDR3 region: CASSSSDPWSPQHF. The CDR3 bases are TGTGCCAGCAGCTCATCGGACCCGTGGTCGCCCCAGCATTTT.

The CDR3 sequence is CASSLTGRGEKLFF. CDR3 nucleotide sequence: TGTGCCAGCAGTCTCACAGGGAGAGGGGAAAAACTGTTTTTT. This rearrangement joins TRBV6-5 to TRBJ1-4; D is possibly TRBD1 (6 bases). The CDR3 has 14 residues. Trimming removed 5 bases from V and 8 bases from J, with 15 bases in between. CDR1 is MNHEY and CDR2 is SVGAGI in the germline V gene.

This clone was seen just once. V usage is TRBV9 and J usage is TRBJ2-2; D uncertain. The CDR3 has 16 residues. The V end was cut by 0 bases, the J end by 5 bases, with 14 bases between. Per germline, CDR1 SGDLS and CDR2 YYNGEE. The CDR3 nucleotides are TGTGCCAGCAGCGTAGTTCCCATGAGTGTAACCGGGGAGCTGTTTTTT. It codes for CASSVVPMSVTGELFF. Supplemented by reference TRBV9 and TRBJ2-2, the full variable domain reads DSGVTQTPKHLITATGQRVTLRCSPRSGDLSVYWYQQSLDQGLQFLIQYYNGEERAKGNILERFSAQQFPDLHSELNLSSLELGDSALYFCASSVVPMSVTGELFFGEGSRLTVL.

The chain joins TRBV9 to TRBJ1-1; D possibly corresponds to TRBD1 (6 bases). V was clipped by 0 bases and J by 1 base, with 7 bases between them. Germline lookup yields CDR1 SGDLS and CDR2 YYNGEE. The CDR3 covers 14 residues. In nucleotides, the CDR3 is TGTGCCAGCAGCGTAGGGACAGCGAACACTGAAGCTTTCTTT. Amino acid sequence: CASSVGTANTEAFF.

The chain joins TRBV4-2 to TRBJ2-7; TRBD1 might be the D (7 bases). The CDR3 contains 16 residues. V gave up 0 bases and J gave up 5 bases, with 17 bases separating them. Germline values: CDR1 LGHNA, CDR2 YNFKEQ. This chain's CDR3 is CASSQDWIRGDHEQYF. In nucleotides, the CDR3 is TGTGCCAGCAGCCAAGATTGGATCAGGGGGGATCACGAGCAGTACTTC.

The chain combines TRBV7-2 with TRBJ1-1; no clear D. Trimming took off 5 bases at V and 5 bases at J, with 15 bases between the two ends. CDR1 and CDR2 from the germline V gene are SGHTA and FQGNSA. CDR3 length: 14 residues. CDR3 residues: CASSEVTGMTEAFF. The CDR3 DNA follows: TGTGCCAGCAGCGAGGTGACCGGGATGACTGAAGCTTTCTTT.

V gene TRBV9 combines with J gene TRBJ2-3; 11 bases line up with TRBD2. This CDR3 has 16 amino acids. Germline V gene lookup returns CDR1 SGDLS and CDR2 YYNGEE. Unmatched junction bases numbered 4, after V lost 4 bases and J lost 0 bases. The CDR3 region is CASSSRTSGSTDTQYF. The CDR3 DNA reads TGTGCCAGCAGCTCACGGACTAGCGGGAGCACAGATACGCAGTATTTT.

The chain uses TRBV10-3 and TRBJ1-2; no clear D gene. Trimming took off 11 bases at V and 4 bases at J, with 17 bases between the two ends. Germline CDR1 ENHRY, CDR2 SYGVKD. The length of the CDR3 is 13 residues. The CDR3 loop is CAGRRERGYGYTF. For the CDR3, the DNA is TGTGCCGGAAGAAGGGAACGCGGCTATGGCTACACCTTC.

CDR3 sequence: CASSFSNQPQHF. As DNA, the CDR3 is TGTGCCAGCAGCTTTAGCAATCAGCCCCAGCATTTT. The chain has TRBV5-6 and TRBJ1-5; D gene ambiguous. The CDR3 totals 12 residues. Germline V lookup: CDR1 SGHDT, CDR2 YYEEEE. V was shortened by 2 bases and J by 0 bases, with 0 bases between the two germline ends.